These T cell receptor beta chains were read from a single sample in a study of OX40 agonist ivuxolimab in advanced cancers. Assay: immunoSEQ multiplex PCR; the TCRdb copy retains only in-frame clones and omits some. The repertoire holds just over 45,000 clones, with roughly 94% as singletons. This specimen was CD4+ or CD8+ T cells sorted from blood, taken in a trial of the OX40 agonist ivuxolimab. Receptors were obtained from an adult with an advanced solid tumor such as melanoma, head and neck, liver or kidney cancer. Both conserved end residues are part of each CDR3. D genes are given only for firm matches. Only part of the rows carry a size: once, few, many, or a class if the clone is expanded.

>15|-|few|TRBJ1-5|TRBV9
CASSVGGNGNQPQHF
TGTGCCAGCAGCGTAGGAGGGAATGGGAATCAGCCCCAGCATTTT
>15|-|once|TRBJ2-1|TRBV7-2
CASSLMFIEINEQFF
TGTGCCAGCAGCTTAATGTTTATCGAGATCAATGAGCAGTTCTTC
>14|-|once|TRBJ2-7|TRBV5-6
CASSLPGLGYEQYF
TGTGCCAGCAGCTTGCCAGGGTTGGGGTACGAGCAGTACTTC
>13|TRBD2|-|TRBJ2-5|TRBV28
CASGLAGQETQYF
TGTGCCAGCGGACTAGCGGGACAAGAGACCCAGTACTTC
>13|-|-|TRBJ1-2|TRBV28
CASSSEGVYGYTF
TGTGCCAGCAGTTCGGAGGGGGTCTATGGCTACACCTTC
>15|-|-|TRBJ2-7|TRBV10-3
CAISTGSEGHYEQYF
TGTGCCATCAGTACTGGGTCCGAAGGACACTACGAGCAGTACTTC
>13|-|-|TRBJ2-7|TRBV5-4
CASSLGRYYEQYF
TGTGCCAGCAGCTTAGGCAGGTACTACGAGCAGTACTTC
>17|TRBD2|-|TRBJ2-3|TRBV5-6
CASKAGAGGRSHQAQYF
TGTGCCAGCAAAGCTGGAGCGGGAGGTAGATCCCACCAGGCGCAGTATTTT
>13|-|-|TRBJ2-5|TRBV5-1
CASGLGEQETQYF
TGCGCCAGCGGCCTAGGGGAGCAAGAGACCCAGTACTTC
>17|TRBD1|-|TRBJ2-2|TRBV19
CASSYPRQGGYTGELFF
TGTGCCAGTAGTTATCCCCGACAGGGTGGTTACACCGGGGAGCTGTTTTTT
>13|-|-|TRBJ2-7|TRBV27
CASSWQGRNEQYF
TGTGCCAGCAGTTGGCAGGGTCGGAACGAGCAGTACTTC
>13|TRBD1|-|TRBJ1-1|TRBV19
CAILDRGNTEAFF
TGTGCCATTCTGGACAGGGGGAACACTGAAGCTTTCTTT
>16|TRBD2|-|TRBJ2-7|TRBV11-3
CASSLGAGGFPYEQYF
TGTGCCAGCAGCTTAGGGGCGGGGGGATTCCCCTACGAGCAGTACTTC
>14|-|once|TRBJ1-1|TRBV28
CASMDTRRATEAFF
TGTGCCAGCATGGACACAAGGAGGGCCACTGAAGCTTTCTTT
>12|-|once|TRBJ2-3|TRBV11-2
CASTRASDTQYF
TGTGCCAGCACCCGAGCTTCGGATACGCAGTATTTT
>13|-|-|TRBJ1-4|TRBV28
CASSLPGNEKLFF
TGTGCCAGCAGTTTGCCAGGGAATGAAAAACTGTTTTTT
>17|-|-|TRBJ2-1|TRBV4-2
CASSQWTELSSYNEQFF
TGTGCCAGCAGCCAGTGGACAGAATTAAGCTCCTACAATGAGCAGTTCTTC
>14|-|-|TRBJ2-7|TRBV27
CASSPLGHSYEQYF
TGTGCCAGCAGTCCCCTGGGGCACTCCTACGAGCAGTACTTC
>13|TRBD1|-|TRBJ2-7|TRBV28
CASRPDRGYEQYF
TGTGCCAGCCGGCCGGACAGGGGTTACGAGCAGTACTTC
>14|-|-|TRBJ2-7|TRBV27
CASSLYAQPYEQYF
TGTGCCAGCAGTTTATACGCACAGCCCTACGAGCAGTACTTC
>13|TRBD1|few|TRBJ1-2|TRBV15
CATRRQGSEGYTF
TGTGCCACCAGGCGACAGGGGAGTGAAGGCTACACCTTC
>13|TRBD2|once|TRBJ2-7|TRBV2
CATQAGGPGEQYF
TGTGCCACACAAGCGGGAGGGCCTGGGGAGCAGTACTTC
>13|-|few|TRBJ2-7|TRBV27
CASSYSTGYEQYF
TGTGCCAGCAGTTACTCGACAGGATACGAGCAGTACTTC
>12|-|-|TRBJ2-7|TRBV30
CAWSASSYEQYF
TGTGCCTGGAGTGCGTCCTCCTACGAGCAGTACTTC
>12|-|-|TRBJ2-7|TRBV18
CASSPTANEQYF
TGTGCCAGCTCACCGACAGCTAACGAGCAGTACTTC